A selection of T cell receptor beta chains follows, all from one sample in a study of vaccination effects on CD4 cells after COVID-19. Some clones are missing from TCRdb's copy, which holds only in-frame ones; the method was immunoSEQ multiplex PCR. This repertoire shows under 40,000 clones, approximately 84% found once; its top ten account for 1.5% to 2.5%. No cognate antigen is known for these TCRs. Sample: CD4+ T cells from PBMCs cultured with HCoV-NL63 spike peptides, taken after COVID-19 vaccination. All receptors come from a human donor who received a COVID-19 vaccine. Some clones in this sample may be carry-over from other donors' samples. The CDR3 runs from the conserved cysteine through the conserved F or W. A D gene is named only where the DNA matches it firmly.

v_call: TRBV10-2
d_call: NA
j_call: TRBJ2-2
cdr3_aa: CASISYTGELFF

v_call: TRBV4-3
d_call: NA
j_call: TRBJ2-5
cdr3_aa: CASSKSVERQETQYF

v_call: TRBV24-1
d_call: NA
j_call: TRBJ1-6
cdr3_aa: CATCSGCHSYNSPLHF

v_call: TRBV5-1
d_call: NA
j_call: TRBJ2-1
cdr3_aa: CASSPFAAGSYNEQFF

v_call: TRBV25-1
d_call: NA
j_call: TRBJ1-1
cdr3_aa: CASSDRGLVGSTEAFF

v_call: TRBV7-2
d_call: TRBD1
j_call: TRBJ1-2
cdr3_aa: CASSTGQGDGYTF

v_call: TRBV30
d_call: TRBD1
j_call: TRBJ1-1
cdr3_aa: CAWDRGRGYTEAFF

v_call: TRBV28
d_call: TRBD1
j_call: TRBJ1-5
cdr3_aa: CASSPRQGRRGQPQHF

v_call: TRBV11-1
d_call: NA
j_call: TRBJ2-1
cdr3_aa: CASSLAPGEREQFF

v_call: TRBV5-1
d_call: TRBD1
j_call: TRBJ1-6
cdr3_aa: CASSLVSRTGISPLHF

v_call: TRBV6-1
d_call: NA
j_call: TRBJ2-3
cdr3_aa: CASSEAQAPPVQDTQYF

v_call: TRBV6-5
d_call: NA
j_call: TRBJ1-6
cdr3_aa: CASRSQGIADSPLHF

v_call: TRBV14
d_call: NA
j_call: TRBJ2-2
cdr3_aa: CASSRNTGLNTGELFF

v_call: TRBV20-1
d_call: NA
j_call: TRBJ2-6
cdr3_aa: CSASLGAFSGANVLTF

v_call: TRBV7-9
d_call: NA
j_call: TRBJ1-4
cdr3_aa: CASSVGLADEKLFF

v_call: TRBV5-1
d_call: NA
j_call: TRBJ2-2
cdr3_aa: CASSLGTNLVTGELFF

v_call: TRBV11-3
d_call: NA
j_call: TRBJ2-3
cdr3_aa: CASSLVGDTQYF

v_call: TRBV7-8
d_call: TRBD1
j_call: TRBJ1-1
cdr3_aa: CASSLRLWDRWNTEAFF

v_call: TRBV5-1
d_call: NA
j_call: TRBJ1-2
cdr3_aa: CASSPQVGVYGYTF

v_call: TRBV19
d_call: NA
j_call: TRBJ1-5
cdr3_aa: CASRETASNQPQHF

v_call: TRBV9
d_call: TRBD1
j_call: TRBJ2-2
cdr3_aa: CASSSTGQGLELFF

v_call: TRBV7-2
d_call: TRBD2
j_call: TRBJ2-1
cdr3_aa: CASSLQLAGGPGEQFF

v_call: TRBV28
d_call: NA
j_call: TRBJ1-2
cdr3_aa: CASTIGPTYGYTF

v_call: TRBV4-3
d_call: NA
j_call: TRBJ1-1
cdr3_aa: CASSQESLIATEAFF

v_call: TRBV30
d_call: TRBD1
j_call: TRBJ1-2
cdr3_aa: CAWSSQGVGYGYTF

v_call: TRBV7-3
d_call: TRBD1
j_call: TRBJ1-2
cdr3_aa: CASSLTSDRGYGYTF

v_call: TRBV12-3/TRBV12-4
d_call: NA
j_call: TRBJ2-3
cdr3_aa: CASSFGESDTQYF

v_call: TRBV19
d_call: NA
j_call: TRBJ1-1
cdr3_aa: CASIKGQGRSKTEAFF

v_call: TRBV4-1
d_call: NA
j_call: TRBJ1-2
cdr3_aa: CASSQELSRRNYGYTF

v_call: TRBV6-2/TRBV6-3
d_call: NA
j_call: TRBJ2-5
cdr3_aa: CASSHHRTGGRRGETQYF

v_call: TRBV4-1
d_call: NA
j_call: TRBJ2-4
cdr3_aa: CASSQGIQAGRENIQYF

v_call: TRBV10-1
d_call: NA
j_call: TRBJ1-6
cdr3_aa: CASQLSTVANSPLHF

v_call: TRBV7-9
d_call: TRBD1
j_call: TRBJ1-5
cdr3_aa: CASSLAGQGGTQHF

v_call: TRBV19
d_call: NA
j_call: TRBJ1-4
cdr3_aa: CASSPHGEKLFF

v_call: TRBV28
d_call: TRBD1
j_call: TRBJ2-3
cdr3_aa: CASATRQGSTDTQYF

v_call: TRBV23-1
d_call: TRBD1
j_call: TRBJ2-3
cdr3_aa: CASSKTGSSTDTQYF

v_call: TRBV5-6
d_call: NA
j_call: TRBJ1-2
cdr3_aa: CASTPRGAQPNGYTF

v_call: TRBV5-1
d_call: NA
j_call: TRBJ1-5
cdr3_aa: CASSLTVGANQPQHF

v_call: TRBV7-2
d_call: TRBD2
j_call: TRBJ2-5
cdr3_aa: CASSSWGAGRQETQYF

v_call: TRBV5-1
d_call: NA
j_call: TRBJ1-1
cdr3_aa: CASSLEGGYTEAFF

v_call: TRBV30
d_call: TRBD2
j_call: TRBJ2-1
cdr3_aa: CAWSVLFGTSGEQFF

v_call: TRBV5-4
d_call: NA
j_call: TRBJ2-1
cdr3_aa: CASSLAGDSYNEQFF

v_call: TRBV6-4
d_call: TRBD1
j_call: TRBJ2-3
cdr3_aa: CASSSTGGRTDTQYF

v_call: TRBV7-9
d_call: TRBD2
j_call: TRBJ2-2
cdr3_aa: CASSLGGANTGELFF

v_call: TRBV5-8
d_call: NA
j_call: TRBJ1-5
cdr3_aa: CASSLGGFNQPQHF

v_call: TRBV6-2/TRBV6-3
d_call: NA
j_call: TRBJ2-3
cdr3_aa: CASSDATNPGDTQYF

v_call: TRBV15
d_call: TRBD1
j_call: TRBJ1-5
cdr3_aa: CATSRRTGTQPQHF

v_call: TRBV29-1
d_call: NA
j_call: TRBJ2-3
cdr3_aa: CSVARGGDTQYF

v_call: TRBV3-1/TRBV3-2
d_call: NA
j_call: TRBJ2-1
cdr3_aa: CASSQVGGSSYNEQFF

v_call: TRBV11-2
d_call: NA
j_call: TRBJ2-1
cdr3_aa: CASSLAGGNEQFF

v_call: TRBV7-6
d_call: NA
j_call: TRBJ2-5
cdr3_aa: CASSPNTLPQETQYF

v_call: TRBV7-2
d_call: TRBD2
j_call: TRBJ2-3
cdr3_aa: CASSSMGLAGTDTQYF

v_call: TRBV15
d_call: NA
j_call: TRBJ1-2
cdr3_aa: CATSSRVEGYTF

v_call: TRBV20-1
d_call: TRBD1
j_call: TRBJ1-1
cdr3_aa: CSASMGTGMLAFF

v_call: TRBV4-1
d_call: NA
j_call: TRBJ1-2
cdr3_aa: CASSQQGSYGYTF

v_call: TRBV18
d_call: TRBD1
j_call: TRBJ1-5
cdr3_aa: CASSLWGQGKQPQHF

v_call: TRBV19
d_call: NA
j_call: TRBJ2-2
cdr3_aa: CASSMVLETGELFF

v_call: TRBV28
d_call: NA
j_call: TRBJ1-2
cdr3_aa: CASSLGQGNYGYTF

v_call: TRBV7-2
d_call: TRBD2
j_call: TRBJ2-5
cdr3_aa: CASSYSSGGRETQYF